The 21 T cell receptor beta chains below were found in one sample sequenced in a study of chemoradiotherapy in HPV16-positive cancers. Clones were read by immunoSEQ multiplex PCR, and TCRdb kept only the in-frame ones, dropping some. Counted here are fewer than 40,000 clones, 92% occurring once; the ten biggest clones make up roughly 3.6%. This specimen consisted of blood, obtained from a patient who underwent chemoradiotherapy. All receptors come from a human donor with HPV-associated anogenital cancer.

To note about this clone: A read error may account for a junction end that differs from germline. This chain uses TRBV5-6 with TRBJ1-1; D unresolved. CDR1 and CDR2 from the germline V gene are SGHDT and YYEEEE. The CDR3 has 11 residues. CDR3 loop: CASTLDGDAFF. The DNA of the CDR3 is TGTGCCAGCACCTTGGACGGGGATGCTTTCTTT.

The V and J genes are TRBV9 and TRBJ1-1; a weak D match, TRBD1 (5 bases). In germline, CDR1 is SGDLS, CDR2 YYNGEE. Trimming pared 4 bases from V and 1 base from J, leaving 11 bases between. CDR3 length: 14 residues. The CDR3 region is CASSPSTGNTEAFF. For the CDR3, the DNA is TGTGCCAGCAGCCCGTCCACAGGGAACACTGAAGCTTTCTTT.

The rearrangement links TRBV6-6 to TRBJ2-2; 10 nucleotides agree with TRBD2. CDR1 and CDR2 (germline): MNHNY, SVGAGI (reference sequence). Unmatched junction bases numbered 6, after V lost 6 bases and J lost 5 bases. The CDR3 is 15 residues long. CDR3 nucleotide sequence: TGTGCCAGCAGCCGCCTAGCGGGGGCGACCGGGGAGCTGTTTTTT. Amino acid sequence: CASSRLAGATGELFF.

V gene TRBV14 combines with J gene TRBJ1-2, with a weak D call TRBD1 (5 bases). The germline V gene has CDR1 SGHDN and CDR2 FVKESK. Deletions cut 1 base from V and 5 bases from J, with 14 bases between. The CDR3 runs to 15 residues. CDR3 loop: CASSQAGAGRYGYTF. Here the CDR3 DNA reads TGTGCCAGCAGCCAAGCCGGGGCAGGGAGATATGGCTACACCTTC.

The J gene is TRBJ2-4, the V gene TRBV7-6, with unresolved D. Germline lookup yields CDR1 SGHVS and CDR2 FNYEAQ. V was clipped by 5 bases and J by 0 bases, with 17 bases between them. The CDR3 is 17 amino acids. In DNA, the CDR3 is TGTGCCAGCAGCGCAAACCCCGCCTGGCTAGCCAAAAACATTCAGTACTTC. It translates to CASSANPAWLAKNIQYF.

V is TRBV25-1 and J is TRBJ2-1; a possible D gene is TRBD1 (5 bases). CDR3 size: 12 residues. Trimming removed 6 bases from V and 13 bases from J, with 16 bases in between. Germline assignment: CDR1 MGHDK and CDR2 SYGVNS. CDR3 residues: CASRRQGLLQFF. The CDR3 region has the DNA TGTGCCAGCAGGAGGCAGGGTTTACTACAGTTCTTC.

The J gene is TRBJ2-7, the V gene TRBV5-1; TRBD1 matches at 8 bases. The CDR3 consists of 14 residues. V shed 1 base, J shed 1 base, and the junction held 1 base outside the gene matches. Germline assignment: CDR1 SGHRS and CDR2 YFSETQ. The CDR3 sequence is CASSLHRGSYEQYF. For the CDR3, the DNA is TGCGCCAGCAGCTTGCACAGGGGGTCCTACGAGCAGTACTTC.

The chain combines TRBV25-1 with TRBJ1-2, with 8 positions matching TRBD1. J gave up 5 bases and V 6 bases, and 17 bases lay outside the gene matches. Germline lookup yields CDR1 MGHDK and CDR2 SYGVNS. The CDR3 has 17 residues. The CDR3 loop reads CASSNPGTGYGGYGYTF. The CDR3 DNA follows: TGTGCCAGCAGCAACCCCGGGACAGGTTATGGAGGTTATGGCTACACCTTC.

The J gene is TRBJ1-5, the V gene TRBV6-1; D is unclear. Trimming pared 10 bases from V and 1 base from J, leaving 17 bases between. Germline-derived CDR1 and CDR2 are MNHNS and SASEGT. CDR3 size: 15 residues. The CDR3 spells CAISEGLVSNQPQHF. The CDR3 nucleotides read TGTGCCATCTCAGAAGGGCTGGTAAGCAATCAGCCCCAGCATTTT.

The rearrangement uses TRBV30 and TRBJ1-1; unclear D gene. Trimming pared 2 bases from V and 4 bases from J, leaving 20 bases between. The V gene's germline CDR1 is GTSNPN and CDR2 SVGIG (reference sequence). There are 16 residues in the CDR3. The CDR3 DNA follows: TGTGCCTGGAGTCGACATCTCAAGAGATTGAGCACTGAAGCTTTCTTT. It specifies CAWSRHLKRLSTEAFF.

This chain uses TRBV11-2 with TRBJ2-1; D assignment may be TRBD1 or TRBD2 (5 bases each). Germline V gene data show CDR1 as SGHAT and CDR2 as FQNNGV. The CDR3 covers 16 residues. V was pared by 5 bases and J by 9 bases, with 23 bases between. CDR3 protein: CASSHSTLVPRGEQFF. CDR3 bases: TGTGCCAGCAGCCACTCCACACTAGTACCAAGGGGTGAGCAGTTCTTC.

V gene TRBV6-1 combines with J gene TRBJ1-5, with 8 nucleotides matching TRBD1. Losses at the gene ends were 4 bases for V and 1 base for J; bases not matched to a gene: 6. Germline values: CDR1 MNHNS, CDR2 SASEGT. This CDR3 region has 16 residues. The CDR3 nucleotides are TGTGCCAGCAGTGTGAGGACAGGGACGAGCAATCAGCCCCAGCATTTT. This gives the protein CASSVRTGTSNQPQHF.

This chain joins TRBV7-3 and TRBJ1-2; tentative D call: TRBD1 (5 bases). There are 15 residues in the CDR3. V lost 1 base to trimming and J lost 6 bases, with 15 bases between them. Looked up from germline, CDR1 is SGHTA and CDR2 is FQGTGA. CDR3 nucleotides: TGTGCCAGCAGCTTAATAGCGGGAGTGGGGGATGGCTACACCTTC. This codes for CASSLIAGVGDGYTF.

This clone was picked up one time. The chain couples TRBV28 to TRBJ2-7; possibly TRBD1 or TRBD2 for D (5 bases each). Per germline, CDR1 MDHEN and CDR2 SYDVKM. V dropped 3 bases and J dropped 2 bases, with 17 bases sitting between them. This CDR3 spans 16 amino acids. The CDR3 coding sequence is TGTGCCAGCAGTTTTAGTCGCCGGGACCAACCCTACGAGCAGTACTTC. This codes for CASSFSRRDQPYEQYF.

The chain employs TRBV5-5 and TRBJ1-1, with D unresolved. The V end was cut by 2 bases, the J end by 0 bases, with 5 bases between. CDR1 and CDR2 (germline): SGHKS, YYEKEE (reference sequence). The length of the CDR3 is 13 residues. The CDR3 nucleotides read TGTGCCAGCAGCTTTGGGATGAACACTGAAGCTTTCTTT. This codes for CASSFGMNTEAFF.

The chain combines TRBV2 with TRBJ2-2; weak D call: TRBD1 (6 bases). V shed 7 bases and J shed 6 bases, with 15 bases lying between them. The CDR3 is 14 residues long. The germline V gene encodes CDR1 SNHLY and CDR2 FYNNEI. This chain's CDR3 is CASNAGVSAGELFF. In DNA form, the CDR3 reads TGTGCCAGCAATGCAGGGGTATCGGCCGGGGAGCTGTTTTTT.

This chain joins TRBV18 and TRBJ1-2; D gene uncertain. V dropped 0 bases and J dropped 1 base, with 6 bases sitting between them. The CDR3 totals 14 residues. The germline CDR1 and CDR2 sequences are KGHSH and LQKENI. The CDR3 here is CASSPPIRNYGYTF. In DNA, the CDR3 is TGTGCCAGCTCACCACCTATCCGTAACTATGGCTACACCTTC.

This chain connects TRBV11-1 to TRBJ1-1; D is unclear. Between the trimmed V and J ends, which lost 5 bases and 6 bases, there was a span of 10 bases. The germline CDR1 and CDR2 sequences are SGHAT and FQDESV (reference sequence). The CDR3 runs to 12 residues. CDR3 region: CASSIRASEAFF. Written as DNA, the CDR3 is TGTGCCAGCAGCATCCGGGCCTCTGAAGCTTTCTTT.

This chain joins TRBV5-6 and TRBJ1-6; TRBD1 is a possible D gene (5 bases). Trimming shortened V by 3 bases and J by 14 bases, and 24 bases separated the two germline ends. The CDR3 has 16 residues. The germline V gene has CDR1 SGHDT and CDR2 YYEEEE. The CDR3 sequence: CASSSIGAEEGRTLHF. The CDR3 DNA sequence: TGTGCCAGCAGCTCAATTGGGGCAGAAGAAGGACGCACCCTCCACTTT.

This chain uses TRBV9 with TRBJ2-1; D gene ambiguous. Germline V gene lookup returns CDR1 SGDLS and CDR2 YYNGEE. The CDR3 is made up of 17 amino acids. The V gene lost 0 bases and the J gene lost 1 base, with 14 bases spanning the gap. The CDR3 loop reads CASSVAWSGESYNEQFF. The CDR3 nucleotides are TGTGCCAGCAGCGTAGCTTGGTCAGGAGAATCCTACAATGAGCAGTTCTTC.

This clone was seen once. CDR3 coding DNA: TGTGCCAGCAGTGAAGCTTCGACAGCGCACTATGGCTACACCTTC. It translates to CASSEASTAHYGYTF. The rearrangement joins TRBV6-1 to TRBJ1-2; tentatively, D is TRBD1 (5 bases). The CDR3 is 15 amino acids. Germline lookup yields CDR1 MNHNS and CDR2 SASEGT. The V gene lost 0 bases and the J gene lost 3 bases, with 11 bases spanning the gap.